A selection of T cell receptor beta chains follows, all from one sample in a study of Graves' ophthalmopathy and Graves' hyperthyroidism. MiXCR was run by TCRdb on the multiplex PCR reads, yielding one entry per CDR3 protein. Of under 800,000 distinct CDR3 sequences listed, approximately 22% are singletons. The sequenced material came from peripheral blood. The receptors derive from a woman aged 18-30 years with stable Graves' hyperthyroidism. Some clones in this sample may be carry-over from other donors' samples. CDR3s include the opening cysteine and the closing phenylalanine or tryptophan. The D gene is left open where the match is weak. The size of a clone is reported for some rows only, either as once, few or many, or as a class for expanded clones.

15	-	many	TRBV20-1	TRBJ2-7	TGCAGTGCTAGAGATCCTGCAGTTTCCTCCTACGAGCAGTACTTC	CSARDPAVSSYEQYF
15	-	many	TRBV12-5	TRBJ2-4	TGTGCTAGTGGTTTGGACAGTGAAGGCAAAAACATTCAGTACTTC	CASGLDSEGKNIQYF
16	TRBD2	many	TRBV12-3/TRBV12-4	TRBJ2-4	TGTGCCAGCAGTTTGTCTAGCGGGGGCGCCAAAAACATTCAGTACTTC	CASSLSSGGAKNIQYF
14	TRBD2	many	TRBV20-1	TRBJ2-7	TGCAGTGCTTACCAGCGGGGGGGCCTGGACGAGCAGTACTTC	CSAYQRGGLDEQYF
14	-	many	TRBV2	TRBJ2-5	TGTGCCAGCAGTCCTCGGCCCTCAACGGAGACCCAGTACTTC	CASSPRPSTETQYF
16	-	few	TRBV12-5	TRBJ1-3	TGTGCTAGTGGTTTGGGCCACCTTGGGTCTGGAAACACCATATATTTT	CASGLGHLGSGNTIYF
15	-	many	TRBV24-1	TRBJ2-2	TGTGCCACCAGTGTCGGGGTAGGCATCACCGGGGAGCTGTTTTTT	CATSVGVGITGELFF
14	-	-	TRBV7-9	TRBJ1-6	TGTGCCAGCAGGGAGACAGGCGATGTTTCACCCCTCCACTTT	CASRETGDVSPLHF
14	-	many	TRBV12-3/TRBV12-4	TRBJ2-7	TGTGCCAGCAGGAACGGGGGAGGCGGAGTAGAACAGTACTTC	CASRNGGGGVEQYF
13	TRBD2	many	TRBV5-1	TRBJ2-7	TGCGCCAGCAGATTGACTAGCGGCTACGAGCAGTACTTC	CASRLTSGYEQYF
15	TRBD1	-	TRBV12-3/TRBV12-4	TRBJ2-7	TGTGCCAGCAAACCGAGGACAGGGGGCGCGGGGGAGCAGTACTTC	CASKPRTGGAGEQYF
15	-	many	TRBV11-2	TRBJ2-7	TGTGCCAGCAGTTACATCGGGGGGCCCGCCTACGAGCAGTACTTC	CASSYIGGPAYEQYF
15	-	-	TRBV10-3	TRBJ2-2	TGTGCCACCAGTCAGGGGTCCTGGGGGACCGGGGAGCTGTTTTTT	CATSQGSWGTGELFF
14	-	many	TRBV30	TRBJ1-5	TGTGCCTGGAGTCTTTGGGGACTTGGTCAGCCCCAGCATTTT	CAWSLWGLGQPQHF
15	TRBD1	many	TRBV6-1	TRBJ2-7	TGTGCCAGCAGGTTGTTTCCGGGACAGGGGTTGCCACTCCTCTTC	CASRLFPGQGLPLLF
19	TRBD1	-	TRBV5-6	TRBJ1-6	TGTGCCAGCACCCCCCCCGGGACAGGAACCTGTCGTAATAATTCACCCCTCCACTTT	CASTPPGTGTCRNNSPLHF
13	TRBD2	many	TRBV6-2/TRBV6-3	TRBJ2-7	TGTGCCAGCGGAGCGGGGGGGCGTCGAGAGCAGTACTTC	CASGAGGRREQYF
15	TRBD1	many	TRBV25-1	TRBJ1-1	TGTGCCAGCAGGGGGGTCGGGACAGCGGGCACTGAAGCTTTCTTT	CASRGVGTAGTEAFF
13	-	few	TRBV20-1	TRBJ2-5	TGCAGTGCTGGCCCCGGACGGCAAGAGACCCAGTACTTC	CSAGPGRQETQYF
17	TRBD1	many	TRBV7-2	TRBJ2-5	TGTGCCAGCAGCTTAGCGCGTGTAGGGGGCTTCTCTGAGACCCAGTACTTC	CASSLARVGGFSETQYF
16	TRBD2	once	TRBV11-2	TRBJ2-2	TGTGCCAGCACCCCTAGGCTAGCGGCGAACACCGGGGAGCTGTTTTTT	CASTPRLAANTGELFF
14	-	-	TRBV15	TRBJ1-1	TGTGCCACCAGCCCGACCGGAGTATATTCTGAAGCTTTCTTT	CATSPTGVYSEAFF
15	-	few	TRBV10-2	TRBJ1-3	TGCGCCAGCAGTGACCCCGACAGTCCTGGAAACACCATATATTTT	CASSDPDSPGNTIYF
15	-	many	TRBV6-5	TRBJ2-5	TGTGCCAGCAGTCGCGACGGAGGACTTGGGGAGACCCAGTACTTC	CASSRDGGLGETQYF
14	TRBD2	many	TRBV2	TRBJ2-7	TGTGCCAGCAGGGATTCTAGCGGGTCCTACGAGCAGTACTTC	CASRDSSGSYEQYF
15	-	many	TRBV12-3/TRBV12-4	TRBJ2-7	TGTGCCAGCAGTTTAGGCGGGACAGAGGGTGGTGAGCAGTACTTC	CASSLGGTEGGEQYF
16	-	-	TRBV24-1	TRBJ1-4	TGTGCCACCAGTGATGGAAGGGGTTTGCCTAATGAAAAACTGTTTTTT	CATSDGRGLPNEKLFF
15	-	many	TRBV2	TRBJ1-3	TGTGCCAGCAGTGAATACGGCCACTCTGGAAACACCATATATTTT	CASSEYGHSGNTIYF
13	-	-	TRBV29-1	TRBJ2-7	TGCAGCGTTGATGCCCCAACCCGCTACGAGCAGTACTTC	CSVDAPTRYEQYF
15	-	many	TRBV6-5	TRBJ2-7	TGTGCCAGCAGCTCGTATTCGCAGGTTGGCCACGAGCAGTACTTC	CASSSYSQVGHEQYF
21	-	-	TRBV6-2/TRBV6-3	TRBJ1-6	TGTGCCAGCAGTTACGGGAGCCCAGGACCACAACGAAGCTCCTATAATTCACCCCTCCACTTT	CASSYGSPGPQRSSYNSPLHF
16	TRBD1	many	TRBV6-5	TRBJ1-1	TGTGCCAGCACCCAAAGGACAGGTGGGCTGAACACTGAAGCTTTCTTT	CASTQRTGGLNTEAFF
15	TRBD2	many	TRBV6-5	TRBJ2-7	TGTGCCAGCAGTTCCGAACGGGGGGGCTTTCACGAGCAGTACTTC	CASSSERGGFHEQYF
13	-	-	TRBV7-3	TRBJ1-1	TGTGCCAGCAGCTTAACGAAGGTTACTGAAGCTTTCTTT	CASSLTKVTEAFF
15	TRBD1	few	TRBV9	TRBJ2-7	TGTGCCAGCAGCGTCGCCGGGGACAGGGACTACGAGCAGTACTTC	CASSVAGDRDYEQYF
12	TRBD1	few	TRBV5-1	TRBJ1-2	TGCGCCAGCAGCCGGGGACAGTATGGCTACACCTTC	CASSRGQYGYTF
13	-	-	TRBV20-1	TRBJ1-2	TGCAGTGCTAGTCGTGCAACTAACTATGGCTACACCTTC	CSASRATNYGYTF
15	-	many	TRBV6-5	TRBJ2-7	TGTGCCAGCAGTTACTCGAGTCGGGGCACCTACGAGCAGTACTTC	CASSYSSRGTYEQYF
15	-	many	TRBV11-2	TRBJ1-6	TGTGCCAGCAGCTTAGAGTTTGCGCGGGATTCACCCCTCCACTTT	CASSLEFARDSPLHF
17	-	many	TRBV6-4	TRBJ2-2	TGTGCCAGCACTAGGGATGCGGGGTCGGCGAACACCGGGGAGCTGTTTTTT	CASTRDAGSANTGELFF
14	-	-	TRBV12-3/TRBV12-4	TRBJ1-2	TGTGCCAGCCGAAACAGGGAGGCTAACTATGGCTACACCTTC	CASRNREANYGYTF
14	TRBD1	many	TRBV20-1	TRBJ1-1	TGCAGTGCTAGAGATGAGGGGGCAGGGAAGTGGGACTTCTTT	CSARDEGAGKWDFF
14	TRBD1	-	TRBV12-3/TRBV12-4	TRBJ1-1	TGTGCCAGCAGTAGACGACAGGGTGGGACTGAAGCTTTCTTT	CASSRRQGGTEAFF
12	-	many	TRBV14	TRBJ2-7	TGTGCCAGCAGCCCGTGGGGGTTTGAGCAGTACTTC	CASSPWGFEQYF
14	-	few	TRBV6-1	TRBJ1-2	TGTGCCAGCATCCTCGGACAGACTAACTATGGCTACACCTTC	CASILGQTNYGYTF
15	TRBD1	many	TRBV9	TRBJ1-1	TGTGCCAGCAGCCCATACGACAGGGGGAACACTGAAGCTTTCTTT	CASSPYDRGNTEAFF
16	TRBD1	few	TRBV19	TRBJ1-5	TGTGCCAGTAGTGCACAGGGGGCCTTTAGCAATCAGCCCCAGCATTTT	CASSAQGAFSNQPQHF
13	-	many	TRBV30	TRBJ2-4	TGTGCCTGTTGGGCGCGGGTCCAAAACATTAAGTACTTC	CACWARVQNIKYF
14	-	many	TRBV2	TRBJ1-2	TGTGCCAGCAAGGACGATTTAGCTAACTATGGCTACACCTTC	CASKDDLANYGYTF
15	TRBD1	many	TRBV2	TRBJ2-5	TGTGCCAACAGTCGCGACAGGGGGCGTGTAGAGACCCAGTACTTC	CANSRDRGRVETQYF
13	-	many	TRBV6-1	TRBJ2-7	TGTGCCAGCAGTGAAGCCAAGGACTACGAGCAGTACTTC	CASSEAKDYEQYF
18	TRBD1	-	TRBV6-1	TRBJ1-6	TGTGCCAGCAGAACGGGACAGGGGCCTACCTCCTATAATTCACCCCTCCACTTT	CASRTGQGPTSYNSPLHF
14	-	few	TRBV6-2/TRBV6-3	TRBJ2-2	TGTGCCAGCATTCCCGGGGCTAGAACCGGGGAGCTGTTTTTT	CASIPGARTGELFF